Each of the 21 T cell receptor beta chains below was sequenced from the same sample in a study of blood T cells in healthy people across ages. For the second PCR, which ran for about 7 to 11 cycles, a sample-barcoded 5' primer and a J-beta primer mix were used. TCRdb reprocessed the 5' RACE reads with MiXCR, giving one entry per CDR3 protein. The data hold 1.2 million to 1.5 million distinct CDR3 sequences, with around 59% observed a single time. Sequencing was done on a sample of blood. These receptors were obtained from a man aged 18 to 35 in good health.

In its sample, this clonotype was seen a few times. The chain uses TRBV7-9 and TRBJ1-2; D may be TRBD1 (6 bases). The germline V gene has CDR1 SEHNR and CDR2 FQNEAQ (reference sequence). This CDR3 is built from 15 residues. The V gene lost 0 bases and the J gene lost 2 bases, with 10 bases spanning the gap. CDR3 DNA sequence: TGTGCCAGCAGCTTAGCGGGACACCGGAACTATGGCTACACCTTC. This sequence encodes CASSLAGHRNYGYTF.

The chain recombines TRBV7-2 with TRBJ1-5, with D tentatively TRBD1 (6 bases). CDR3 size: 14 residues. The germline V gene has CDR1 SGHTA and CDR2 FQGNSA. The V gene lost 5 bases and the J gene lost 9 bases, with 17 bases spanning the gap. The CDR3 DNA reads as TGTGCCAGCAGCCCGGGACAAGGGTCCGGGCCCCAGCATTTT. Translating gives CASSPGQGSGPQHF.

The rearrangement uses TRBV15 and TRBJ2-3; the D gene is possibly TRBD1 (5 bases). This CDR3 spans 16 amino acids. The germline V gene has CDR1 LNHNV and CDR2 YYDKDF (reference sequence). V was cut by 8 bases and J by 0 bases, with 18 bases left in between. The CDR3 DNA reads TGTGCCACCCGTACCAAAGGGGCACCTAGCACAGATACGCAGTATTTT. Protein: CATRTKGAPSTDTQYF.

This chain joins TRBV5-1 and TRBJ2-3, with D uncertain. Between the trimmed V and J ends, which lost 0 bases and 3 bases, there was a span of 14 bases. The germline V gene has CDR1 SGHRS and CDR2 YFSETQ. CDR3 size: 16 residues. For the CDR3, the DNA is TGCGCCAGCAGCTTGGACCCCAGAAGTAGTACAGATACGCAGTATTTT. This codes for CASSLDPRSSTDTQYF.

Comment on this clonotype: Germline is not matched at one junction end, which may reflect a read error. The chain links TRBV18 to TRBJ2-5; D remains unclear. The germline V gene has CDR1 KGHSH and CDR2 LQKENI. This CDR3 has 13 amino acids. CDR3 in DNA: TGTGCCAGCTCACACGACCAGAGCGAGACCCTGTACTTC. Its protein product is CASSHDQSETLYF.

The rearrangement uses TRBV4-1 and TRBJ2-7, with unresolved D. Judging by the DNA end, TRBJ2-5 fits better; the J call may be wrong. Germline CDR1 is MGHRA and CDR2 is YSYEKL. The CDR3 has 15 residues. The CDR3 spells CASSQGKVVMETQYF. CDR3 nucleotide sequence: TGCGCCAGCAGCCAGGGAAAAGTAGTTATGGAGACCCAGTACTTC.

This chain links TRBV7-9 with TRBJ2-1, with 8 bases fitting TRBD2. Germline CDR1 SEHNR, CDR2 FQNEAQ (reference sequence). The CDR3 is 15 residues long. The trim removed 5 bases at V and 0 bases at J, leaving 3 bases unmatched. For the CDR3, the DNA is TGTGCCAGCAGCGACAGCGGGAGCTCCTACAATGAGCAGTTCTTC. The encoded protein is CASSDSGSSYNEQFF.

The genes are TRBV18 and TRBJ2-7; TRBD1 is a possible D gene (6 bases). Germline lookup yields CDR1 KGHSH and CDR2 LQKENI. CDR3 size: 13 residues. The ends were cut back, 3 bases at V and 4 bases at J, with 10 bases in the middle. CDR3 loop: CASSPGARYEQYF. The CDR3 DNA follows: TGTGCCAGCTCACCGGGGGCACGATACGAGCAGTACTTC.

The gene calls are TRBV7-9 and TRBJ2-7; 11 nucleotides align to TRBD1. The CDR3 loop spans 15 amino acids. Germline V gene sequence: CDR1 SEHNR, CDR2 FQNEAQ (reference sequence). V lost 5 bases to trimming and J lost 2 bases; unmatched junction nucleotides: 5. CDR3 residues: CASSTGQGATYEQYF. For the CDR3, the DNA is TGTGCCAGCAGCACCGGACAGGGGGCAACCTACGAGCAGTACTTC.

The V and J genes are TRBV6-5 and TRBJ1-1; 10 nucleotides agree with TRBD1. The CDR3 length is 16 residues. Per the germline V gene, CDR1 is MNHEY and CDR2 is SVGAGI. The V segment lost 4 bases and the J segment 1 base; nucleotides outside the gene matches: 6. The DNA for the CDR3 is TGTGCCAGCAGTTCTCCACGGACAGGGGGGAACACTGAAGCTTTCTTT. It codes for CASSSPRTGGNTEAFF.

The V gene is TRBV6-5, the J gene TRBJ2-5, with 8 bases aligning to TRBD1. J was trimmed by 4 bases and V by 6 bases; bases with no gene match: 10. Germline CDR1 MNHEY, CDR2 SVGAGI. This CDR3 spans 15 amino acids. The CDR3 spells CASSPGQALGETQYF. The CDR3 coding sequence is TGTGCCAGCAGCCCGGGACAGGCACTGGGAGAGACCCAGTACTTC.

This chain links TRBV6-5 with TRBJ2-7; no clear D gene. CDR3 size: 13 residues. CDR1 is MNHEY, CDR2 SVGAGI, per germline. V was cut by 6 bases and J by 3 bases, with 12 bases left in between. This chain's CDR3 is CASRTGDNYEQYF. In nucleotides, the CDR3 is TGTGCCAGCAGGACCGGAGACAACTACGAGCAGTACTTC.

The chain recombines TRBV7-6 with TRBJ2-1; 10 nucleotides line up with TRBD2. Looked up from germline, CDR1 is SGHVS and CDR2 is FNYEAQ. The CDR3 has 19 amino acids. J was trimmed by 1 base and V by 4 bases; bases with no gene match: 13. CDR3 DNA: TGTGCCAGCAGCTCGGACGGGCTAGCGGGGGTTAGGTCCTACAATGAGCAGTTCTTC. Translated, it gives CASSSDGLAGVRSYNEQFF. Variable domain in full (rest from reference TRBV7-6 and TRBJ2-1): GAGVSQSPRYKVTKRGQDVALRCDPISGHVSLYWYRQALGQGPEFLTYFNYEAQQDKSGLPNDRFSAERPEGSISTLTIQRTEQRDSAMYRCASSSDGLAGVRSYNEQFFGPGTRLTVL.

This chain connects TRBV29-1 to TRBJ1-2; the match to TRBD1 covers 9 bases. The CDR3 is 14 residues long. J gave up 8 bases and V 5 bases, and 12 bases lay outside the gene matches. Looked up from germline, CDR1 is SQVTM and CDR2 is ANQGSEA. The CDR3, as DNA: TGCAGCGTTATCCGGGACAGGGCCGAGGGGGGCTACACCTTC. Protein: CSVIRDRAEGGYTF. Together with reference TRBV29-1 and TRBJ1-2, the CDR3 gives the full variable domain: SAVISQKPSRDICQRGTSLTIQCQVDSQVTMMFWYRQQPGQSLTLIATANQGSEATYESGFVIDKFPISRPNLTFSTLTVSNMSPEDSSIYLCSVIRDRAEGGYTFGSGTRLTVV.

CDR3 sequence (DNA): TGTGCCACCACCAGGGCCTCTGGGGCCAACGTCCTGACTTTC. It yields the protein CATTRASGANVLTF. The chain employs TRBV15 and TRBJ2-6; D may be TRBD1 (5 bases). The CDR3 contains 14 residues. V dropped 7 bases and J dropped 0 bases, with 7 bases sitting between them. The germline gives CDR1 LNHNV, CDR2 YYDKDF (reference sequence).

On this clonotype: The junction departs from the called germline gene at one end, perhaps through a read error. The J gene is TRBJ2-1, the V gene TRBV25-1; D is uncertain. Germline V CDR1 and CDR2: MGHDK, SYGVNS. The CDR3 length is 15 residues. As DNA, the CDR3 is TGTGCCGGCAGTGAACATCCAGGAAACTACAATGAGCAGTTCTTC. This gives the protein CAGSEHPGNYNEQFF.

V gene TRBV2 combines with J gene TRBJ2-3, with unresolved D. The CDR3 spans 13 residues. V was pared by 9 bases and J by 3 bases, with 13 bases between. Germline CDR1 is SNHLY and CDR2 is FYNNEI. As DNA, the CDR3 is TGTGCCAGAAAACCGGCAGGAACAGATACGCAGTATTTT. It yields the protein CARKPAGTDTQYF.

Only a few counts were recorded for this clonotype. The genes are TRBV29-1 and TRBJ2-7; D might be TRBD1 (5 bases). The length of the CDR3 is 13 residues. Trimming took off 0 bases at V and 3 bases at J, with 9 bases between the two ends. CDR1 SQVTM and CDR2 ANQGSEA come from the germline V gene. CDR3 coding DNA: TGCAGCGTTGAAGATCTCCAGGGCTACGAGCAGTACTTC. This gives the protein CSVEDLQGYEQYF.

This clonotype was observed a few times. The junction does not match germline at one end; this may be a read error. The gene calls are TRBV20-1 and TRBJ2-1, with D perhaps matching TRBD1 (5 bases). CDR3 length equals 16 residues. Germline V lookup: CDR1 DFQATT, CDR2 SNEGSKA (reference sequence). CDR3 nucleotide sequence: TGTGAGGCACAACGACGTAGGGGCAGGAACTACAATGAGCAGTTCTTC. Its protein is CEAQRRRGRNYNEQFF.

The chain combines TRBV7-2 with TRBJ2-5; 8 positions match TRBD2. The V segment lost 5 bases and the J segment 4 bases; nucleotides outside the gene matches: 9. The CDR3 length is 15 residues. CDR1 is SGHTA and CDR2 is FQGNSA in the germline V gene. The CDR3 nucleotides are TGTGCCAGCAGCCAGGTTCGGGGGGGGGGAGAGACCCAGTACTTC. This translates into CASSQVRGGGETQYF.

A note on this clonotype: Mismatch with germline at one junction end may stem from a read error. The genes are TRBV4-1 and TRBJ2-3; 11 bases match TRBD2. This CDR3 has 16 amino acids. In germline, CDR1 is MGHRA, CDR2 YSYEKL. The CDR3 coding sequence is TGTGCCAGCAGCCAAGAGTCACTAGCGGGAGTGTATACGCAGTATTTT. It translates to CASSQESLAGVYTQYF.